The rows below give T cell receptor beta chains drawn from one sample of a study of cytomegalovirus exposure and HLA in healthy donors. The assay was immunoSEQ multiplex PCR, and TCRdb's table has in-frame clones only and misses some. The sample includes roughly 140,000 clones, about four fifths of them seen just once. Sequencing was done on a sample of PBMCs. All receptors come from a middle-aged woman in good health and CMV-seropositive. Each CDR3 is given with its conserved first and last residue. D genes are given only for firm matches. Expanded clones get a size class; other rows say once, few or many, or leave the size out.

>TRBV11-1|.|TRBJ2-7|.
CASSLGVGGFYEQYF
TGTGCCAGCAGCTTAGGAGTCGGCGGATTCTACGAGCAGTACTTC
>TRBV6-5|TRBD1|TRBJ1-2|few
CASSYSGTGGRGYTF
TGTGCCAGCAGTTACTCTGGGACAGGGGGTCGGGGCTACACCTTC
>TRBV9|TRBD1|TRBJ1-1|.
CASSPRGLGTEAFF
TGTGCCAGCAGCCCCAGGGGGCTAGGTACTGAAGCTTTCTTT
>TRBV29-1|TRBD1|TRBJ2-3|.
CSARDRLTDTQYF
TGCAGCGCCCGGGACAGACTCACAGATACGCAGTATTTT
>TRBV5-1|TRBD2|TRBJ2-7|.
CASSSGTSGAYEQYF
TGCGCCAGCAGCTCAGGGACTAGCGGGGCCTACGAGCAGTACTTC
>TRBV6-1|TRBD2|TRBJ2-7|.
CASSEGLAGALYEQYF
TGTGCCAGCAGTGAGGGCCTAGCGGGAGCTCTGTACGAGCAGTACTTC
>TRBV5-4|.|TRBJ1-6|.
CASSSYRERSPLHF
TGTGCCAGCAGCTCCTACAGGGAGCGTTCACCCCTCCACTTT
>TRBV30|.|TRBJ2-1|.
CAWSGSQEQFF
TGTGCCTGGAGTGGGTCACAAGAGCAGTTCTTC
>TRBV5-1|.|TRBJ2-7|few
CASSLGPQQTYEQYF
TGCGCCAGCAGCTTGGGACCACAGCAAACCTACGAGCAGTACTTC
>TRBV7-3|TRBD2|TRBJ2-5|.
CASSPGLAGRETQYF
TGTGCCAGCAGCCCCGGACTAGCGGGGAGAGAGACCCAGTACTTC
>TRBV28|.|TRBJ1-3|once
CASSFFASRGTIYF
TGTGCCAGCAGTTTTTTCGCTTCTCGGGGCACCATATATTTT
>TRBV29-1|.|TRBJ2-3|few
CSVNFQGNPTDTQYF
TGCAGCGTTAACTTTCAGGGGAATCCCACAGATACGCAGTATTTT
>TRBV6-5|.|TRBJ2-1|once
CASRSDRGYNEQFF
TGTGCCAGCAGGTCTGATCGGGGCTACAATGAGCAGTTCTTC
>TRBV11-2|.|TRBJ2-5|.
CASSLSRKETQYF
TGTGCCAGCAGCTTAAGTAGAAAAGAGACCCAGTACTTC
>TRBV18|.|TRBJ2-2|.
CASSTPGMRSTGELFF
TGTGCCAGCTCAACGCCAGGGATGAGGAGCACCGGGGAGCTGTTTTTT
>TRBV7-2|TRBD2|TRBJ2-7|.
CASSWLAGGPAEQYF
TGTGCCAGCAGCTGGTTAGCGGGAGGGCCGGCCGAGCAGTACTTC
>TRBV11-2|TRBD2|TRBJ2-5|.
CASIPGGAGGKQETQYF
TGTGCCAGCATCCCTGGAGGAGCGGGAGGCAAACAAGAGACCCAGTACTTC
>TRBV27|TRBD1|TRBJ2-7|.
CASSLMGTGPYEQYF
TGTGCCAGCAGCCTTATGGGGACAGGGCCCTACGAGCAGTACTTC
>TRBV4-1|TRBD2|TRBJ2-7|.
CASSQALAGGFYEQYF
TGCGCCAGCAGCCAGGCACTAGCGGGAGGGTTCTACGAGCAGTACTTC
>TRBV10-3|.|TRBJ1-3|.
CAIGMTGPFSGNTIYF
TGTGCCATCGGGATGACAGGCCCGTTCTCTGGAAACACCATATATTTT
>TRBV10-1|TRBD1|TRBJ2-1|few
CASSELTGEGEQFF
TGCGCCAGCAGTGAGTTAACAGGGGAAGGTGAGCAGTTCTTC
>TRBV5-4|TRBD2|TRBJ2-5|.
CASSLRSGRGEEQYF
TGTGCCAGCAGCTTGCGATCGGGACGGGGGGAAGAGCAGTACTTC
>TRBV5-8|.|TRBJ1-2|.
CASSLDRVNYGYTF
TGTGCCAGCAGCTTGGACAGGGTGAACTATGGCTACACCTTC
>TRBV6-1|TRBD2|TRBJ2-7|.
CATMAGATTKQYF
TGTGCTACTATGGCGGGAGCCACTACGAAGCAGTACTTC
>TRBV9|.|TRBJ1-1|.
CASSVNSGTEAFF
TGTGCCAGCAGCGTAAACTCGGGCACTGAAGCTTTCTTT
>TRBV11-2|.|TRBJ2-7|.
CASSLWTANYEQYF
TGTGCCAGCAGCCTGTGGACAGCGAACTACGAGCAGTACTTC
>TRBV30|TRBD1|TRBJ1-3|.
CAWRTGAGNTIYF
TGTGCCTGGAGAACAGGGGCTGGAAACACCATATATTTT
>TRBV2|.|TRBJ2-7|.
CASSEYYEQYF
TGTGCCAGCAGTGAATACTACGAGCAGTACTTC
>TRBV6-5|TRBD2|TRBJ2-7|.
CASSPRGSGIREQYF
TGTGCCAGCAGCCCTCGGGGTAGCGGGATCCGGGAGCAGTACTTC
>TRBV28|TRBD2|TRBJ2-7|few
CASRSPSGRDYYEQYF
TGTGCCAGCAGATCCCCTAGCGGGAGGGATTACTACGAGCAGTACTTC
>TRBV7-8|TRBD2|TRBJ2-2|once
CASSLRRTSGPTNTGELFF
TGTGCCAGCAGCTTAAGAAGGACTAGCGGGCCTACGAACACCGGGGAGCTGTTTTTT
>TRBV7-2|TRBD2|TRBJ2-3|.
CASSFAGGQGDTQYF
TGTGCCAGCAGCTTCGCGGGAGGGCAAGGAGATACGCAGTATTTT
>TRBV15|.|TRBJ1-2|few
CATSRDVQGGYTF
TGTGCCACCAGCAGAGATGTCCAGGGCGGCTACACCTTC
>TRBV27|.|TRBJ2-1|.
CASSLSRNNEQFF
TGTGCCAGCAGTTTATCCAGGAACAATGAGCAGTTCTTC
>TRBV21-1|.|TRBJ1-1|.
CASTGERTNTEAFF
TGTGCCAGCACGGGGGAACGAACTAACACTGAAGCTTTCTTT
>TRBV7-8|TRBD2|TRBJ2-7|.
CASSPVGTSGYEQYF
TGTGCCAGCAGCCCGGTAGGGACTAGCGGTTACGAGCAGTACTTC
>TRBV28|TRBD2|TRBJ2-3|.
CASSLGLAPETDTQYF
TGTGCCAGCAGTTTGGGACTAGCCCCAGAGACAGATACGCAGTATTTT
>TRBV27|.|TRBJ2-7|few
CASSEVGRYEQYF
TGTGCCAGCAGTGAGGTAGGGAGATACGAGCAGTACTTC
>TRBV27|TRBD1|TRBJ1-2|.
CASSLVGTGNYGYTF
TGTGCCAGCAGTTTAGTCGGGACAGGGAACTATGGCTACACCTTC
>TRBV28|.|TRBJ1-2|.
CASSFRRGYTF
TGTGCCAGCAGTTTCCGGCGGGGCTACACCTTC
>TRBV7-9|TRBD2|TRBJ2-1|.
CASSSGLAIYNEQFF
TGTGCCAGCAGCTCCGGACTAGCGATTTACAATGAGCAGTTCTTC
>TRBV7-8|.|TRBJ2-7|.
CASSLGLARGSPYEQYF
TGTGCCAGCAGCTTAGGTTTAGCCCGCGGCAGCCCCTACGAGCAGTACTTC
>TRBV6-5|TRBD2|TRBJ2-5|.
CASSRTSAGEETQYF
TGTGCCAGCAGCCGGACTAGCGCGGGGGAAGAGACCCAGTACTTC
>TRBV10-3|.|TRBJ2-2|once
CAIVRGVGSAATGELFF
TGTGCCATCGTCCGGGGAGTCGGGAGTGCGGCCACCGGGGAGCTGTTTTTT
>TRBV6-5|.|TRBJ2-3|medium-sized
CASSFRQSTDTQYF
TGTGCCAGCAGTTTTAGACAGAGCACAGATACGCAGTATTTT
>TRBV4-1|TRBD2|TRBJ2-2|few
CASSRGLAGVAGELFF
TGCGCCAGCAGCCGAGGACTAGCGGGAGTTGCCGGGGAGCTGTTTTTT
>TRBV29-1|.|TRBJ1-2|few
CSVSYNRDGYTF
TGCAGCGTTAGCTACAACAGGGATGGCTACACCTTC
>TRBV30|TRBD1|TRBJ1-2|.
CAWNTRGQGEYGYTF
TGTGCCTGGAACACCAGGGGACAGGGGGAATATGGCTACACCTTC
>TRBV18|TRBD2|TRBJ2-3|.
CASSPTSGSRSDTQYF
TGTGCCAGCTCACCGACTAGCGGGAGTCGGTCAGATACGCAGTATTTT
>TRBV2|TRBD2|TRBJ2-7|.
CASSLTSGGGYEQYF
TGTGCCAGCAGCCTAACTAGCGGGGGAGGTTACGAGCAGTACTTC